This TCR beta chain is drawn from a study of cytomegalovirus exposure and HLA in healthy donors. PCR used 60 Vbeta primers and 13 Jbeta primers. Generated by immunoSEQ multiplex PCR, the TCRdb table keeps only in-frame clones and is missing some. The repertoire holds over 150,000 clones, roughly 75% seen once, with around 4.6% in the top ten. With regard to this clone: No antigen is known for it.

CDR3 size: 14 residues. V dropped 3 bases and J dropped 2 bases, with 8 bases sitting between them. Germline assignment: CDR1 LNHNV and CDR2 YYDKDF (reference sequence). Findings of the study overall: A later analysis linked around 15,000 TCR beta sequences to HLA alleles at 0.05 false discovery rate. Cytomegalovirus association was assigned to 150 to 200 TCR beta chains. There were reportedly fewer N-insertions in an Asian-associated ancestry cluster than the approximately 670-donor mean, in a later analysis. Further analysis was carried out later, and it showed several of the most significant clusters appearing linked to common viral pathogens.

The clonotype originates from a male donor in good health and CMV-seronegative. V usage is TRBV15 and J usage is TRBJ1-5; D remains ambiguous. The specimen sequenced was PBMCs. CDR3 residues: CATSRQGGNQPQHF. The CDR3 nucleotides are TGTGCCACCAGCAGGCAAGGAGGCAATCAGCCCCAGCATTTT.